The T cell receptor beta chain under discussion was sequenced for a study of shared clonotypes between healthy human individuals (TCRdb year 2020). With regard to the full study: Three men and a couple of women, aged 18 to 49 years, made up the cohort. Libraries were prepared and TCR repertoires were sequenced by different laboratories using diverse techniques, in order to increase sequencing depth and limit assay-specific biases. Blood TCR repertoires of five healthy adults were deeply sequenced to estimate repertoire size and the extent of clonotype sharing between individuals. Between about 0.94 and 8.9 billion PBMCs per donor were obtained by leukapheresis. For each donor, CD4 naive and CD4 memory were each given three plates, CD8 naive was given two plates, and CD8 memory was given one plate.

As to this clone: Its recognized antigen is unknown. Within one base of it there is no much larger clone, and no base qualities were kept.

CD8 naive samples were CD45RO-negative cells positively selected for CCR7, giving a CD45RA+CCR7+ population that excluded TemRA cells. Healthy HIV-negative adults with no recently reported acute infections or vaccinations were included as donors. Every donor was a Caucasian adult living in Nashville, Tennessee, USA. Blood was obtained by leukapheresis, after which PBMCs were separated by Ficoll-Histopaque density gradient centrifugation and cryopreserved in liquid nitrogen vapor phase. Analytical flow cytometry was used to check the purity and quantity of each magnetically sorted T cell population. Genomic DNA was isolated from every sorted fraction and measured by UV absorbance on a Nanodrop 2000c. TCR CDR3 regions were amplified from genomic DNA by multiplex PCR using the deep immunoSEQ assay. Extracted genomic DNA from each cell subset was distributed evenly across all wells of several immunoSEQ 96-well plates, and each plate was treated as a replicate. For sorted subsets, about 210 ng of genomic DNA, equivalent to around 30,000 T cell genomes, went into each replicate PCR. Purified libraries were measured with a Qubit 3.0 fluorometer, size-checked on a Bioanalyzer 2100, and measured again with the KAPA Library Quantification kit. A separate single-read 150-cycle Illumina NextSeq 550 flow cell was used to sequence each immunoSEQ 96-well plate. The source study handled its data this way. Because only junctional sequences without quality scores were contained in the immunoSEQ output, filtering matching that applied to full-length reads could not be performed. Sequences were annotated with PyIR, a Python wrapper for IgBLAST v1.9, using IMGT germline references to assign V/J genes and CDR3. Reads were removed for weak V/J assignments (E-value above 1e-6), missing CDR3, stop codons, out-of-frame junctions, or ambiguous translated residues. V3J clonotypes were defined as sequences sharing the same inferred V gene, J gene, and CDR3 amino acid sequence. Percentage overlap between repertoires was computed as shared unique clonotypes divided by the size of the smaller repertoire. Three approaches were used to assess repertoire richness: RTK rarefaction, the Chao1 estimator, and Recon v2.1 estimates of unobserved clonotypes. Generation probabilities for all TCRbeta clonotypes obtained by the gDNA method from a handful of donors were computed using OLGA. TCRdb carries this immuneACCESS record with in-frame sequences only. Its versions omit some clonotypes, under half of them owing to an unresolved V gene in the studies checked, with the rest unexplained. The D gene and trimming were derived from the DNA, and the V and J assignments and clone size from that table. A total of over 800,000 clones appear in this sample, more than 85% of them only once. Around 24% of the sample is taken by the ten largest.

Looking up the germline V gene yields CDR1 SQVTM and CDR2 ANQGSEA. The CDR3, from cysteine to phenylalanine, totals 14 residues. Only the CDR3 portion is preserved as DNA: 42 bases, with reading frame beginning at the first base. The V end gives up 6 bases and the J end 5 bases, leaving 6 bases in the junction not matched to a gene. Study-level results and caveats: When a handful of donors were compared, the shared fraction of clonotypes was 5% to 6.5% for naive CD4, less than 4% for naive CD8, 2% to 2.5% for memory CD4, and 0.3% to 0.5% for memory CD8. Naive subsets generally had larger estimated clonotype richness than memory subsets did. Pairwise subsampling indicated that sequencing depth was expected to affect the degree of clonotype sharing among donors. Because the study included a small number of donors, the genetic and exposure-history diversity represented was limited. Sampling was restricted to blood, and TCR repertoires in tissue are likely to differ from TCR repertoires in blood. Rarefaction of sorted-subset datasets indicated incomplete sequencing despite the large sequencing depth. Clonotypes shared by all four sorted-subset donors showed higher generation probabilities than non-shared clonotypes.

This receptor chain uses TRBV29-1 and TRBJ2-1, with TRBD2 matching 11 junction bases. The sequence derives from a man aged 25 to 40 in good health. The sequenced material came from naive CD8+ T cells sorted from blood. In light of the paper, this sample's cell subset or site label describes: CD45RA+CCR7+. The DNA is TGCAGCGTCGCGACTAGCGGGATAGACAATGAGCAGTTCTTC. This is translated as CSVATSGIDNEQFF.